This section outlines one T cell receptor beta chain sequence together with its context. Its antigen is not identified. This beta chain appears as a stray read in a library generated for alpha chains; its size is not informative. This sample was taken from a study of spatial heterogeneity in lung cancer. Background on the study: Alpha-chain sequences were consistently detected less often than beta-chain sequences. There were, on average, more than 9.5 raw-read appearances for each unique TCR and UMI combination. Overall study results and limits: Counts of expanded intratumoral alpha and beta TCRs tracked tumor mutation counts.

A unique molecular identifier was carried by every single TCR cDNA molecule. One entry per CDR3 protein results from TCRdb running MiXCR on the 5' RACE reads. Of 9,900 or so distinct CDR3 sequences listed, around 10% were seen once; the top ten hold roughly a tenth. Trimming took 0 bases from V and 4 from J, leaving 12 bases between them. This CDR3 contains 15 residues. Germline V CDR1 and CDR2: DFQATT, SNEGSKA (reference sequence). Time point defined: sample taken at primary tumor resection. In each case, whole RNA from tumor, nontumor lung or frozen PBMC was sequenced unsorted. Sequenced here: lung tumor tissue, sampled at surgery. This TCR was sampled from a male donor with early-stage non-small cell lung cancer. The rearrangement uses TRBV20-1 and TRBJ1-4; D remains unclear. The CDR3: CSARDLDSGNEKLFF. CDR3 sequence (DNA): TGCAGTGCTAGAGATCTCGACTCGGGTAATGAAAAACTGTTTTTT.